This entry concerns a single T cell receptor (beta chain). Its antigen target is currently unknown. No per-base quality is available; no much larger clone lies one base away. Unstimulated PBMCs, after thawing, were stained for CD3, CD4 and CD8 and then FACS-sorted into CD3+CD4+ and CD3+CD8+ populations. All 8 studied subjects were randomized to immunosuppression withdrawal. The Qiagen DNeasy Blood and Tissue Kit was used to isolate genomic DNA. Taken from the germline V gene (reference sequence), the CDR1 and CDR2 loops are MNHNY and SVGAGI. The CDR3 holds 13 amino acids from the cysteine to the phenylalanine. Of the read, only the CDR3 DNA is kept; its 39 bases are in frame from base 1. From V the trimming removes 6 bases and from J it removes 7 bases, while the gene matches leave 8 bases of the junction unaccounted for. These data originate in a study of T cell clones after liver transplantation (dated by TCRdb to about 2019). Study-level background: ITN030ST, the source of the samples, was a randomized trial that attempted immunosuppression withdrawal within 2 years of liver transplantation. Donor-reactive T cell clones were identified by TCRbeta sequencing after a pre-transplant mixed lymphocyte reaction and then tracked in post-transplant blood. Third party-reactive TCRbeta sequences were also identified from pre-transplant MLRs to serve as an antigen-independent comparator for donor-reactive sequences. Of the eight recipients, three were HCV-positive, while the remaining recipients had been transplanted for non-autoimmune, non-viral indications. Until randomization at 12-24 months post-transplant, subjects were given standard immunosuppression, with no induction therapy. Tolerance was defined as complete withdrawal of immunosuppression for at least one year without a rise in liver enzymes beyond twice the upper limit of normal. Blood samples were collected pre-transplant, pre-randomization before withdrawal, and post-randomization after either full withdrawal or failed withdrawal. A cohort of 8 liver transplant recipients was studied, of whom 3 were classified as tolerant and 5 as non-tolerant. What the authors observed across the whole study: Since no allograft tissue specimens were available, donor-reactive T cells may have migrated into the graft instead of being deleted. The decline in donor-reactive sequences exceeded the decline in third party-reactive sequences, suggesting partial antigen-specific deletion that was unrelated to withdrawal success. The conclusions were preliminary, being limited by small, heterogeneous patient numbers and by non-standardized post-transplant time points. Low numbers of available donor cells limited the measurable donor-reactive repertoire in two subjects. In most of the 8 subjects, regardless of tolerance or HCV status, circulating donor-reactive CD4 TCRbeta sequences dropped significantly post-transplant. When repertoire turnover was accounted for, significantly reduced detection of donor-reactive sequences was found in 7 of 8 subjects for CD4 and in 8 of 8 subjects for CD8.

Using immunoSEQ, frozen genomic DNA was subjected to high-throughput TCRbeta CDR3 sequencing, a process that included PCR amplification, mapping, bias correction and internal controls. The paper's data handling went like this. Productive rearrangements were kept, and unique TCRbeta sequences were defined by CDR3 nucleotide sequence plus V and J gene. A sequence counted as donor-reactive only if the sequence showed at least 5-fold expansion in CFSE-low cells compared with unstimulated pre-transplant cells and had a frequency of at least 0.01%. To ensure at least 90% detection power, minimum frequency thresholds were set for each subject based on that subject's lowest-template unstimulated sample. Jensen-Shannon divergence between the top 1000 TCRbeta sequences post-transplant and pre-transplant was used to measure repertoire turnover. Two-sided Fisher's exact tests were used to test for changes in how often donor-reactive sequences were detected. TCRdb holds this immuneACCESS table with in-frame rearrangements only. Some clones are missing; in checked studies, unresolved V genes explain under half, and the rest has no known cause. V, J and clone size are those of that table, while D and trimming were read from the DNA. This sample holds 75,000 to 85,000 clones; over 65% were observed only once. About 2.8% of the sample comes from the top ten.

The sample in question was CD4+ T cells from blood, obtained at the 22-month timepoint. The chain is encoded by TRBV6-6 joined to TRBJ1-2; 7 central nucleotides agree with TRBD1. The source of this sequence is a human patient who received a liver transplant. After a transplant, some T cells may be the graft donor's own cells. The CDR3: CASRDRAFVGYTF. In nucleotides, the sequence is TGTGCCAGCAGAGACAGGGCCTTCGTTGGCTACACCTTC.